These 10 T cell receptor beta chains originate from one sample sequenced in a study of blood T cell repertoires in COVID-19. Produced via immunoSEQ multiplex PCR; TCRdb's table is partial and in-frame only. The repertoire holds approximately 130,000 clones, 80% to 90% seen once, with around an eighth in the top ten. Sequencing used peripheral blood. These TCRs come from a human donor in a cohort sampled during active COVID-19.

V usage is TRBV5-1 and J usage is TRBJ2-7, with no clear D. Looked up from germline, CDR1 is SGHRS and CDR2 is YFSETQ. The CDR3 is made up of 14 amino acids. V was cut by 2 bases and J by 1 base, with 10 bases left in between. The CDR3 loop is CASSFSSPSYEQYF. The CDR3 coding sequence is TGCGCCAGCAGCTTTAGTAGCCCTTCCTACGAGCAGTACTTC.

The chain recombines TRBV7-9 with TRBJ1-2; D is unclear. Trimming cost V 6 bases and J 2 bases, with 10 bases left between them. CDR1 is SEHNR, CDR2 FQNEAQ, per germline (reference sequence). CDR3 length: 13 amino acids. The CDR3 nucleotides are TGTGCCAGCAGTCCGGGATCCAACTATGGCTACACCTTC. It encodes CASSPGSNYGYTF.

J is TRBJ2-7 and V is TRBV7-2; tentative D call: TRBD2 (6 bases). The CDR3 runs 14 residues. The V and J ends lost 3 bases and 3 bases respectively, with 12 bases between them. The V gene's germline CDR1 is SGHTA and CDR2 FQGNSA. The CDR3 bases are TGTGCCAGCAGCTTGACTAGTGGAAGCTACGAGCAGTACTTC. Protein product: CASSLTSGSYEQYF.

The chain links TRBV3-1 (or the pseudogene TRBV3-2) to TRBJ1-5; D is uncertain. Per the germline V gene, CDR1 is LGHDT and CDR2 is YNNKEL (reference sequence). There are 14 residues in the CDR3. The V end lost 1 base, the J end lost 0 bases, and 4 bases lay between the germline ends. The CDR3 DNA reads TGTGCCAGCAGCCAAGCCGGTAGCAATCAGCCCCAGCATTTT. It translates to CASSQAGSNQPQHF.

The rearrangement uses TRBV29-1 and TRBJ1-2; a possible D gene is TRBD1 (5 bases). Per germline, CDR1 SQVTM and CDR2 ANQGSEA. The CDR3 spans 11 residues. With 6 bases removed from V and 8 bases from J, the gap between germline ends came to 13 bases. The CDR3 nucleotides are TGCAGCGTAATAGGGGCGTTGGGCTACACCTTC. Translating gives CSVIGALGYTF.

CDR3 DNA: TGTGCCAGCAGCAAAGGACAGGGGTCGAGGAGCAATCAGCCCCAGCATTTT. It is translated as CASSKGQGSRSNQPQHF. J is TRBJ1-5 and V is TRBV21-1; no check of the table's D call, TRBD1, against the DNA was made. TRBV21-1 is shown as a pseudogene. This CDR3 comprises 17 residues.

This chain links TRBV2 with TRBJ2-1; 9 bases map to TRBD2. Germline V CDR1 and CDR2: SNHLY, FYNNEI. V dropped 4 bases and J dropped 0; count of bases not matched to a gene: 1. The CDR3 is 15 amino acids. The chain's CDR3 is CASSGAGGSYNEQFF. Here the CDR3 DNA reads TGTGCCAGCAGTGGAGCGGGAGGCTCCTACAATGAGCAGTTCTTC.

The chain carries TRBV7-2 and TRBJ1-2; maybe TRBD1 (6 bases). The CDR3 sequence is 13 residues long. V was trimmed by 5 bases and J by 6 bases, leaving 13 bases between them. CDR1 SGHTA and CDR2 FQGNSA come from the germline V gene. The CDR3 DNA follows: TGTGCCAGCAGCCGACAGGAGAGGGATGGCTACACCTTC. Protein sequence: CASSRQERDGYTF.

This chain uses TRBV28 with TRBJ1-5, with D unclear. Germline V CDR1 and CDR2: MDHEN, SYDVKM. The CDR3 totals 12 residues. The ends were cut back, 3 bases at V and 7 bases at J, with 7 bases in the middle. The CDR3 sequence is CASSLTGQPQHF. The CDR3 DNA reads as TGTGCCAGCAGTTTGACTGGGCAGCCCCAGCATTTT.

CDR3 DNA: TGCAGCGTTGGTTTGGGGCTTGAAGCTTTCTTT. Residues: CSVGLGLEAFF. V and J are TRBV29-1 and TRBJ1-1; tentatively, D is TRBD1 (5 bases). This CDR3 comprises 11 residues. Germline V gene data show CDR1 as SQVTM and CDR2 as ANQGSEA. Trimming cost V 4 bases and J 7 bases, with 10 bases left between them.